This TCR beta chain was obtained from a study of cytomegalovirus exposure and HLA in healthy donors. Findings of the study overall: Most CMV-associated TCR beta chains appeared HLA-restricted in a later analysis.

The CDR3 loop spans 15 amino acids. The ends were cut back, 3 bases at V and 4 bases at J, with 13 bases in the middle. Germline V gives CDR1 LNHDA, CDR2 SQIVND (reference sequence). There are a few counts of this clone. The antigen is undetermined. PCR was performed using 60 Vbeta and 13 Jbeta primers. Assay: immunoSEQ multiplex PCR; the TCRdb copy retains only in-frame clones and omits some. The table has hundreds of thousands of clones, under 80% seen once. Sequenced: PBMCs. This TCR came from a female donor in good health and CMV-seronegative. This chain links TRBV19 with TRBJ1-5; tentative D call: TRBD1 (5 bases). Here the CDR3 reads CASSIWQGGNQPQHF. For the CDR3, the DNA is TGTGCCAGTAGTATTTGGCAGGGTGGGAATCAGCCCCAGCATTTT.